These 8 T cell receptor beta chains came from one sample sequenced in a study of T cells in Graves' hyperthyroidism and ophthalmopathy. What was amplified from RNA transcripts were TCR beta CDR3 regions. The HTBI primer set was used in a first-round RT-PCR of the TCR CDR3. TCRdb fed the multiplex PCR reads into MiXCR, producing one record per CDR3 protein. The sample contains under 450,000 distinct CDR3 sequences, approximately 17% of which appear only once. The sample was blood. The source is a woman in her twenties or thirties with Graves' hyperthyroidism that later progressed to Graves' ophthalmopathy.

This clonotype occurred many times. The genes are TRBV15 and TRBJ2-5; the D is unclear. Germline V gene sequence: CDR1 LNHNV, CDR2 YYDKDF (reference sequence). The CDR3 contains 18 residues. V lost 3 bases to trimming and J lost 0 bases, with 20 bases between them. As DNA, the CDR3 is TGTGCCACCAGCAGTCCCTCTGTGGAGACCCGGTACCAAGAGACCCAGTACTTC. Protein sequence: CATSSPSVETRYQETQYF.

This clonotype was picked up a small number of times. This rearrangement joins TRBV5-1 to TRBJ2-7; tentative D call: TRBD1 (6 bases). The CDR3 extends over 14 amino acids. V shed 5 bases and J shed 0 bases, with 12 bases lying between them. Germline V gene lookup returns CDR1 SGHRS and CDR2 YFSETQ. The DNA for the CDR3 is TGCGCCAGCAGGAAACACAGGGACTCCTACGAGCAGTACTTC. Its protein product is CASRKHRDSYEQYF. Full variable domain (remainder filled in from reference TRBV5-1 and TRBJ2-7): KAGVTQTPRYLIKTRGQQVTLSCSPISGHRSVSWYQQTPGQGLQFLFEYFSETQRNKGNFPGRFSGRQFSNSRSEMNVSTLELGDSALYLCASRKHRDSYEQYFGPGTRLTVT.

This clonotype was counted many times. The CDR3, as DNA: TGCAGTGGGGGCCTCGACAGGGGGCAAGAGACCCAGTACTTC. Its translation is CSGGLDRGQETQYF. The V call is TRBV20-1, the J call TRBJ2-5, with 9 bases matching TRBD1. The CDR3 is 14 amino acids. Germline V gene sequence: CDR1 DFQATT, CDR2 SNEGSKA (reference sequence). With 7 bases clipped from V and 2 bases from J, the junction kept 8 bases outside the gene matches.

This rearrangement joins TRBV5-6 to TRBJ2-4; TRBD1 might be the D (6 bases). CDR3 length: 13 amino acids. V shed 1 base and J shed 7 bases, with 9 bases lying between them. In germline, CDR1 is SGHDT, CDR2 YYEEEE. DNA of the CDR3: TGTGCCAGCAGCTTGCAGGGGTATAACATTCAGTACTTC. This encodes CASSLQGYNIQYF.

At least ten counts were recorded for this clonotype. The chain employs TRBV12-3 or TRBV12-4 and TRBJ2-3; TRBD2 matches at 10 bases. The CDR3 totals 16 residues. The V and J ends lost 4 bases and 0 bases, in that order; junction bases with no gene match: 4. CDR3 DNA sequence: TGTGCCAGCAGTTACTTAGCGGGAGGCAGCACAGATACGCAGTATTTT. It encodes CASSYLAGGSTDTQYF.

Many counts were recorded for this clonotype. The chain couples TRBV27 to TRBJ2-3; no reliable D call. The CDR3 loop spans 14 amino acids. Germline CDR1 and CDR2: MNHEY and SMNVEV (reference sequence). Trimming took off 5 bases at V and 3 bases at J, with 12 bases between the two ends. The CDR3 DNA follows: TGTGCCAGCAGTCGTGAGATACCTACAGATACGCAGTATTTT. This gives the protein CASSREIPTDTQYF.

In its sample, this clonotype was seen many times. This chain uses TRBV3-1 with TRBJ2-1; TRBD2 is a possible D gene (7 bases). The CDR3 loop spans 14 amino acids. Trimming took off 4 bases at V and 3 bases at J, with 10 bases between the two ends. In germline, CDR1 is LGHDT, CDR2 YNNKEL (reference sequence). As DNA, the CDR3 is TGTGCCAGCAGCCGGGGGGGCTTCTACAATGAGCAGTTCTTC. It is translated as CASSRGGFYNEQFF.

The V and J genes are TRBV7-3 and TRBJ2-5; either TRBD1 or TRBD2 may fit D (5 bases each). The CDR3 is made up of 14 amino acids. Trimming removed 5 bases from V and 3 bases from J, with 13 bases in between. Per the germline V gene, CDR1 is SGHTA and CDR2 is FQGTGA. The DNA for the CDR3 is TGTGCCAGCAGCGCCACGGGACGCAAAGAGACCCAGTACTTC. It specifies CASSATGRKETQYF.